This TCR beta chain was profiled in a study of CD8 T cells in Susac syndrome. Reverse transcription of 0.5 to 1 ug RNA was performed with random hexamers. The immunoSEQ assay covered 54 Vbeta and 13 Jbeta segments for CDR3. A single record per CDR3 protein comes from TCRdb applying MiXCR to the immunoSEQ multiplex PCR reads. The table shows 400,000 or so distinct CDR3 sequences, with more than 80% occurring only once. From blood CD8+ and CD4+ T cells, the TCR beta chain was sequenced. Negative isolation yielded the CD8+ and CD4+ T cells, while FACS enriched the TEMRA cells. The V gene's germline CDR1 is SGHRS and CDR2 YFSETQ. CDR3 size: 17 residues. The J segment lost 0 bases and the V segment lost 5 bases, leaving 4 bases of the junction unmatched.

The receptor comes from a human donor with multiple sclerosis. Sequencing was carried out using CD8+ T cells from PBMCs. J is TRBJ2-1 and V is TRBV5-1, with 14 nucleotides matching TRBD2. The CDR3 DNA reads as TGCGCCAGCAGGGGACTAGCGGGGGTGAGCTCCTACAATGAGCAGTTCTTC. Its translation is CASRGLAGVSSYNEQFF.